The T cell receptor (beta chain) under discussion was sequenced for a study of blood T cell repertoires in COVID-19. Whole-study context: Researchers got acute and convalescent COVID-19 samples from the United States, Italy and Spain.

As processed by the authors: Reference gene primer amplification gave nucleated cell count estimates. Using immunoSEQ multiplex PCR, the repertoire was profiled, and TCRdb retains in-frame clones only, with some absent. For V, J and clone size, that table is used; D and trimming come from the DNA. Of about 39,000 clones detected, 65% to 85% appear once; the ten largest clones hold about 9.1%. V was pared by 0 bases and J by 3 bases, with 9 bases between. This CDR3 has 15 amino acids. The germline gives CDR1 SSHAT, CDR2 FNYEAQ (reference sequence). The chain carries TRBV7-7 and TRBJ2-1; perhaps TRBD2 as D (6 bases). Sequencing was performed on peripheral blood. The source is a man aged 60-69 years in a cohort sampled during active COVID-19. CDR3 residues: CASSLAPTSYNEQFF. Here the CDR3 DNA reads TGTGCCAGCAGCTTAGCACCGACTAGCTACAATGAGCAGTTCTTC.